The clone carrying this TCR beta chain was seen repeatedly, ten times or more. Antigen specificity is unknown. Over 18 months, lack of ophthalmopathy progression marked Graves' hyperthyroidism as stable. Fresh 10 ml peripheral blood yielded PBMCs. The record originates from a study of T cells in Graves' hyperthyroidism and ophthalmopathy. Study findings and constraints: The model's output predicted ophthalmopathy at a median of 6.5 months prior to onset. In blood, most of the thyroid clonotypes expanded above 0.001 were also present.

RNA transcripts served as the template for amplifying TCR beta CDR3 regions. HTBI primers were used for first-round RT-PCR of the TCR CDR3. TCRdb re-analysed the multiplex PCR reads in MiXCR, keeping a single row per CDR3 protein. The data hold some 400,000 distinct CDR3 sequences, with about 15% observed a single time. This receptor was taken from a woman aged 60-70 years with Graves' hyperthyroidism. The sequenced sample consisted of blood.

CDR3 DNA: TGTGCCAGCGGCGGGTTAGCGGGAGCCCATTACAATGAGCAGTTCTTC. Protein sequence: CASGGLAGAHYNEQFF. The rearrangement uses TRBV11-2 and TRBJ2-1, with 9 bases that match TRBD2. After removal of 8 bases from V and 4 bases from J, the junction contained 12 bases not matched to a gene. The CDR3 covers 16 residues. The V gene's germline CDR1 is SGHAT and CDR2 FQNNGV.